This T cell receptor (beta chain) was sequenced for a study of T-cell reconstitution after alpha-beta-depleted transplantation in children. CDR1 is SGHKS and CDR2 is YYEKEE in the germline V gene (reference sequence). The CDR3 length is 17 residues. TCRbeta library preparation incorporated unique molecular identifiers. TCRdb redid the calling of the PCR reads with MiXCR, one entry per CDR3 protein. The sample lists 210,000 or so distinct CDR3 sequences, roughly 10% seen once, with 28% in the top ten. As to this clonotype: The germline gene is not matched at one end of the junction; a read error may be the cause.

The clonotype was recovered from a child younger than two with acute myeloid leukemia, due to receive a stem cell transplant. Material: PBMCs, obtained before TCRalphabeta/CD19-depleted stem cell transplant. J is TRBJ1-3 and V is TRBV5-5; D uncertain. The CDR3 DNA is TGTGCCAGCAGTCTGGCGGGTGATAGGGTCTCTGAAAACACCATATATTTT. Translation gives CASSLAGDRVSENTIYF.